These 2 T cell receptor beta chains came from one sample sequenced in a study of OX40 agonist ivuxolimab in advanced cancers. Repertoires were generated with immunoSEQ multiplex PCR, while TCRdb's copy carries only in-frame clones and drops some. The sample carries 75,000 to 95,000 clones, 84% recorded once. The sequenced sample was CD4+ or CD8+ T cells sorted from blood, obtained in a trial of the OX40 agonist ivuxolimab. The source is an adult with an advanced solid tumor such as melanoma, head and neck, liver or kidney cancer.

In nucleotides, the CDR3 is TGCGCCAGCAGCCAAGACGCGGGACAGCTCGGTGCACAGCAGTACTTC. Translated: CASSQDAGQLGAQQYF. The chain employs TRBV4-3 and TRBJ2-7, with D possibly TRBD1 on 7 matching bases. Trimming took off 0 bases at V and 8 bases at J, with 20 bases between the two ends. From germline, CDR1 is LGHNA and CDR2 YSLEER. The CDR3 loop spans 16 amino acids.

The genes are TRBV6-6 and TRBJ2-7; D may match TRBD1 or TRBD2 (5 bases each). The CDR3 runs to 13 residues. Germline loops: CDR1 MNHNY, CDR2 SVGAGI (reference sequence). V was pared by 6 bases and J by 4 bases, with 13 bases between. In DNA form, the CDR3 reads TGTGCCAGCAGCCGGGACGGCCCATACGAGCAGTACTTC. Amino acids: CASSRDGPYEQYF.